This T cell receptor beta chain stems from a study of blood T cell repertoires in COVID-19 (TCRdb year 2020). Concerning the study at large: Collaborator samples came from the United States, Italy and Spain and covered acute and convalescent phases of COVID-19. The material from the prospective study consisted of cDNA or gDNA derived from T cells, B-cell-depleted T cells, or PBMCs. The dataset comprised deeply sampled blood TCRbeta repertoires from subjects exposed to, actively infected with, or recovered from COVID-19. The repertoires were released in a freely available public database meant as a resource for research on the immune response to SARS-CoV-2. Samples were obtained from the ongoing ImmuneRACE study (first 160 participants) and from over 1,000 subjects provided by 6 global collaborators. The sample metadata nearly always contained a de-identified subject ID, COVID-19 status, age in years and sex. Where available, HLA class I and class II types were obtained from metadata supplied by the sample provider rather than from assay-based typing. What the study reported, not specific to this receptor: The amount of clinical and demographic metadata varied by source and participant and was provided uncurated.

TCRbeta CDR3 regions were amplified from genomic DNA by means of the immunoSEQ Assay, a bias-controlled multiplex PCR. Concerning the study's data processing: Nucleated cell counts per sample were estimated from amplification of reference gene primers within the assay. Sequence reads were collapsed and filtered to measure the absolute abundance of every unique TCRbeta CDR3 rearrangement. For each sample, productive Simpson clonality was calculated as the square root of Simpson's diversity index over productive rearrangements. In TCRdb, the immuneACCESS table is reduced to in-frame sequences with V and J assigned. These tables do not hold every clone; where another copy was compared, an unresolved V gene accounts for under half, and the others remain unexplained. For V, J and clone size, that table is used; D and trimming come from the DNA. The sample table holds around 100,000 clones, of which about 91% were seen once. Of the sample, roughly 2.3% is held by the ten largest clones.

About this clone: Its specific antigen is unknown. No base-level quality is on record; no much larger clone is a single base apart.

Each collaborating institution followed its own protocols to collect whole blood in K2EDTA tubes. Collaborator samples were shipped for TCRbeta analysis as frozen whole blood, isolated PBMCs, or DNA extracted from either sample type. The TCR sequence derives from a human donor with active COVID-19. The donor label of this sample is uncertain. The sequenced material came from peripheral blood.

The CDR3 region: CASKQGRGEKLFF. The DNA sequence is TGTGCCAGCAAACAGGGTCGCGGTGAAAAACTGTTTTTT. The rearranged chain carries TRBV2 and TRBJ1-4; TRBD1 might be the D gene, on 6 matching bases. V loses 7 bases of germline sequence and J loses 7 bases, and the interval between the two ends is 13 bases. The CDR3 runs 13 residues from the cysteine to the phenylalanine. Only CDR3 DNA is held: 39 bases, read in frame from base 1. The germline V gene provides CDR1 SNHLY and CDR2 FYNNEI.